A single sample is the source of the 26 T cell receptor beta chains below, sequenced in a study of shared clonotypes between healthy human individuals. Profiled with immunoSEQ multiplex PCR; TCRdb holds only in-frame clones, not every one. This table has under 1,100,000 clones, more than 65% appearing once. Sequenced input: memory CD4+ T cells sorted from blood. Stated subset: CD45RA-negative fraction. The receptors stem from a man aged 18 to 30 in good health.

The chain has TRBV5-1 and TRBJ2-2, with 7 positions matching TRBD1. V lost 4 bases, J lost 0 bases, and 6 bases stayed unmatched. Germline lookup yields CDR1 SGHRS and CDR2 YFSETQ. This CDR3 has 16 residues. CDR3 loop: CASSDRQGANTGELFF. CDR3 coding DNA: TGCGCCAGCAGCGATAGACAGGGCGCGAACACCGGGGAGCTGTTTTTT.

Details on this clone: The same CDR3 can be traced to other DNA sequences in this sample. The chain couples TRBV30 to TRBJ2-7; unclear D gene. The V gene's germline CDR1 is GTSNPN and CDR2 SVGIG (reference sequence). V lost 4 bases to trimming and J lost 0 bases, with 10 bases between them. CDR3 length: 13 amino acids. Here the CDR3 reads CAWTRRVSYEQYF. The CDR3 DNA follows: TGTGCCTGGACCCGTCGGGTCTCCTACGAGCAGTACTTC.

V and J are TRBV5-1 and TRBJ1-2; D is perhaps TRBD1 (6 bases). This CDR3 comprises 15 residues. Germline V gene data show CDR1 as SGHRS and CDR2 as YFSETQ. The germline V and J ends were trimmed by 0 bases and 4 bases, with 13 bases remaining between them. In DNA form, the CDR3 reads TGCGCCAGCAGCTTGGGGGGGACAACTGTCTATGGCTACACCTTC. Protein product: CASSLGGTTVYGYTF.

The CDR3: CASSLGIFKTASGNTIYF. DNA for the CDR3: TGTGCCAGCAGCTTGGGCATATTCAAAACAGCTTCTGGAAACACCATATATTTT. J is TRBJ1-3 and V is TRBV7-6; D uncertain. Trimming took 3 bases from V and 1 from J, leaving 19 bases between them. CDR1 is SGHVS, CDR2 FNYEAQ, per germline. The length of the CDR3 is 18 residues.

The chain links TRBV18 to TRBJ1-2, with D uncertain. Germline loops: CDR1 KGHSH, CDR2 LQKENI. V lost 2 bases and J 2 bases, leaving 9 bases between the germline ends. The CDR3 loop spans 14 amino acids. CDR3 sequence reads: CASSPVDGNYGYTF. For the CDR3, the DNA is TGTGCCAGCTCACCAGTGGACGGGAACTATGGCTACACCTTC.

The V gene is TRBV5-4, the J gene TRBJ2-5; 7 bases align to TRBD1. The germline gives CDR1 SGHNT, CDR2 YYREEE (reference sequence). This CDR3 comprises 15 residues. V gave up 4 bases and J gave up 0 bases; unmatched junction bases: 6. CDR3 amino acids: CASSLTGANQETQYF. The CDR3 DNA sequence: TGTGCCAGCAGCCTCACAGGGGCGAACCAAGAGACCCAGTACTTC.

This clone has more than one count but fewer than ten. V is TRBV30 and J is TRBJ2-7; a weak D match, TRBD1 (5 bases). The CDR3 runs 11 residues. From germline, CDR1 is GTSNPN and CDR2 SVGIG (reference sequence). Trimming removed 5 bases at V and 0 bases at J, with 5 bases between. The DNA for the CDR3 is TGTGCCTGGGGACACTCCTACGAGCAGTACTTC. It specifies CAWGHSYEQYF.

The table lists this clone with a few counts. The chain employs TRBV28 and TRBJ1-1, with D hard to call. The length of the CDR3 is 15 residues. Germline lookup yields CDR1 MDHEN and CDR2 SYDVKM. Trimming took 1 base from V and 0 from J, leaving 9 bases between them. The CDR3 sequence: CASSLSPGMNTEAFF. CDR3 DNA sequence: TGTGCCAGCAGTTTATCTCCGGGGATGAACACTGAAGCTTTCTTT.

Worth noting for this clone: Other DNA sequences from this sample encode an identical CDR3 as well. The gene calls are TRBV9 and TRBJ1-5; D is unclear. Germline V lookup: CDR1 SGDLS, CDR2 YYNGEE. CDR3 length: 14 amino acids. V lost 2 bases and J lost 0, with 6 bases in between. In nucleotides, the CDR3 is TGTGCCAGCAGCGTCGGTCCTAGCAATCAGCCCCAGCATTTT. It yields the protein CASSVGPSNQPQHF.

The chain employs TRBV10-3 and TRBJ2-1, with 11 bases matching TRBD2. Trimming at V came to 4 bases and at J to 5 bases, leaving 4 bases not matched to a gene. The CDR3 contains 15 residues. Germline V CDR1 and CDR2: ENHRY, SYGVKD. CDR3 in amino acids: CAISAGLAADNEQFF. DNA of the CDR3: TGTGCCATCAGTGCGGGACTAGCGGCCGACAATGAGCAGTTCTTC.

CDR3 in amino acids: CASKRGLSNQPQHF. The CDR3 region has the DNA TGTGCCAGCAAGAGGGGGCTGAGCAATCAGCCCCAGCATTTT. V gene TRBV2 combines with J gene TRBJ1-5; 7 bases fit TRBD1. CDR3 length equals 14 residues. With 7 bases clipped from V and 1 base from J, the junction kept 4 bases outside the gene matches. Looked up from germline, CDR1 is SNHLY and CDR2 is FYNNEI.

This clone was recorded at least ten times. Distinct nucleotide sequences in the sample also encode this CDR3. As DNA, the CDR3 is TGTGCCAGCAGCCCCGGACAGGGGGTCTACAATGAGCAGTTCTTC. This translates into CASSPGQGVYNEQFF. The chain combines TRBV11-3 with TRBJ2-1, with TRBD1 matching over 10 bases. The CDR3 is 15 residues long. Germline lookup yields CDR1 SGHNT and CDR2 YENEEA. With 5 bases clipped from V and 3 bases from J, the junction kept 4 bases outside the gene matches.

The rearrangement joins TRBV2 to TRBJ2-7; D might be TRBD2 (6 bases). The CDR3 extends over 12 amino acids. Per the germline V gene, CDR1 is SNHLY and CDR2 is FYNNEI. V shed 6 bases and J shed 6 bases, with 12 bases lying between them. In DNA form, the CDR3 reads TGTGCCAGCAGGGAGGGTCTTCTCGAGCAGTACTTC. Amino acid sequence: CASREGLLEQYF.

The genes are TRBV2 and TRBJ1-5, with 9 bases matching TRBD1. The CDR3 runs 15 residues. The germline V gene has CDR1 SNHLY and CDR2 FYNNEI. Trimming at V came to 3 bases and at J to 7 bases, leaving 7 bases not matched to a gene. The CDR3 spells CASSDIRQGDQPQHF. The CDR3 DNA follows: TGTGCCAGCAGTGATATTCGACAGGGGGACCAGCCCCAGCATTTT.

This chain uses TRBV5-5 with TRBJ2-3, with D possibly being TRBD1 (6 bases). V was pared by 1 base and J by 5 bases, with 8 bases between. The V gene's germline CDR1 is SGHKS and CDR2 YYEKEE (reference sequence). This CDR3 has 13 amino acids. The CDR3 loop reads CASSLSGVDTQYF. The CDR3 nucleotides are TGTGCCAGCAGCTTGTCAGGGGTAGATACGCAGTATTTT.

The chain joins TRBV11-1 to TRBJ1-1, with TRBD1 matching 7 bases. Germline V lookup: CDR1 SGHAT, CDR2 FQDESV (reference sequence). The CDR3 sequence is 14 residues long. V gave up 5 bases and J gave up 4 bases; unmatched junction bases: 7. CDR3 coding DNA: TGTGCCAGCAGCCGGGGGAACAGGGGCACTGAAGCTTTCTTT. This translates into CASSRGNRGTEAFF.

CDR3 sequence reads: CASSLHGGIGSPLHF. CDR3 in DNA: TGTGCCAGCAGCTTACATGGGGGAATAGGATCACCCCTCCACTTT. V is TRBV11-2 and J is TRBJ1-6; TRBD1 might be the D (5 bases). Germline lookup yields CDR1 SGHAT and CDR2 FQNNGV. The CDR3 has 15 amino acids. Trimming stripped 2 bases from V and 10 bases from J, with 15 bases between.

This chain joins TRBV6-1 and TRBJ1-2, with D perhaps matching TRBD1 (5 bases). In germline, CDR1 is MNHNS, CDR2 SASEGT. The CDR3 is 13 residues long. Trimming took off 6 bases at V and 7 bases at J, with 15 bases between the two ends. The CDR3 protein is CASSPGAGPGYTF. The DNA of the CDR3 is TGTGCCAGCAGCCCCGGGGCCGGGCCTGGCTACACCTTC.

The rearrangement uses TRBV5-1 and TRBJ2-3, with 7 bases fitting TRBD2. CDR1 and CDR2 (germline): SGHRS, YFSETQ. The ends lost 1 base at V and 2 bases at J; junction bases unmatched: 4. This CDR3 has 15 residues. The CDR3 loop reads CASSLTGTNTDTQYF. The CDR3 DNA is TGCGCCAGCAGCTTGACCGGGACTAACACAGATACGCAGTATTTT.

This chain joins TRBV2 and TRBJ1-1, with D uncertain. The CDR3 is made up of 16 amino acids. Trimming shortened V by 9 bases and J by 0 bases, and 20 bases separated the two germline ends. Germline assignment: CDR1 SNHLY and CDR2 FYNNEI. Here the CDR3 reads CASQGLRPGLNTEAFF. The CDR3 bases are TGTGCCAGTCAAGGGCTTCGCCCCGGTTTGAACACTGAAGCTTTCTTT.

This clone was seen only a few times. The chain combines TRBV19 with TRBJ1-2; maybe TRBD1 (6 bases). This CDR3 comprises 12 residues. Germline loops: CDR1 LNHDA, CDR2 SQIVND (reference sequence). The germline V and J ends were trimmed by 8 bases and 4 bases, with 11 bases remaining between them. CDR3 protein: CASGGQSYGYTF. The CDR3 bases are TGTGCCAGTGGTGGACAGAGCTATGGCTACACCTTC.

The chain carries TRBV11-2 and TRBJ2-5; D tentatively reads TRBD1 or TRBD2 (6 bases each). CDR3 length: 16 residues. Deletions cut 1 base from V and 0 bases from J, with 12 bases between. CDR1 is SGHAT, CDR2 FQNNGV, per germline. CDR3 sequence (DNA): TGTGCCAGCAGCTTAGGGGGGGCTTCGTACCAAGAGACCCAGTACTTC. Translated, it gives CASSLGGASYQETQYF.

V and J are TRBV5-1 and TRBJ2-1; D is ambiguous. Germline V lookup: CDR1 SGHRS, CDR2 YFSETQ. The V end lost 0 bases, the J end lost 8 bases, and 9 bases lay between the germline ends. The CDR3 totals 13 residues. CDR3 region: CASSLDVGYEQFF. In nucleotides, the CDR3 is TGCGCCAGCAGCTTGGATGTTGGGTATGAGCAGTTCTTC.

Concerning this clone: This CDR3 is also generated by other DNA sequences in the sample. The J gene is TRBJ2-6, the V gene TRBV19; TRBD2 is a possible D gene (6 bases). CDR3 length: 14 amino acids. Trimming cost V 4 bases and J 2 bases, with 6 bases left between them. CDR1 and CDR2 (germline): LNHDA, SQIVND (reference sequence). The CDR3 sequence: CASSTGAGANVLTF. The DNA for the CDR3 is TGTGCCAGTAGTACGGGGGCTGGGGCCAACGTCCTGACTTTC.

The chain recombines TRBV29-1 with TRBJ2-5; D not certain. CDR3 length: 11 residues. V dropped 2 bases and J dropped 4 bases, with 5 bases sitting between them. Germline lookup yields CDR1 SQVTM and CDR2 ANQGSEA. CDR3 protein: CSVEPTETQYF. CDR3 in DNA: TGCAGCGTTGAACCTACAGAGACCCAGTACTTC.

The V call is TRBV5-1, the J call TRBJ2-1; 11 nucleotides match TRBD1. The V gene end was trimmed by 2 bases and the J gene end by 8 bases; junction bases not matched to a gene: 6. The CDR3 sequence is 15 residues long. Germline V gene data show CDR1 as SGHRS and CDR2 as YFSETQ. The CDR3 region is CASSFRDRGIDEQFF. The CDR3 DNA reads as TGCGCCAGCAGCTTCCGGGACAGGGGGATCGATGAGCAGTTCTTC.